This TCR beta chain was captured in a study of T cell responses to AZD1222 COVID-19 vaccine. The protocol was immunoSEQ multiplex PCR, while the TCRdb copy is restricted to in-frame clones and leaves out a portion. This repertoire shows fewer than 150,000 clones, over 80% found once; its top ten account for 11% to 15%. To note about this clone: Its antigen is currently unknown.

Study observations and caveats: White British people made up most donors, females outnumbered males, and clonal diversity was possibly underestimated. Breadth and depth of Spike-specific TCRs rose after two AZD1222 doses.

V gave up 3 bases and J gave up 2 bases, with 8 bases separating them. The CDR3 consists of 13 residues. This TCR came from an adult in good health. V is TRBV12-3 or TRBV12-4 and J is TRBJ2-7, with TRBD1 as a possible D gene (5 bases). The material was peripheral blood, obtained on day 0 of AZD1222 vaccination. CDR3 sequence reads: CASSLGRAYEQYF. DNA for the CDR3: TGTGCCAGCAGTTTGGGCAGGGCCTACGAGCAGTACTTC.